The next 25 T cell receptor beta chains were all read from a single sample in a study of blood T cell repertoires in COVID-19. TCRdb's copy holds only in-frame clones and misses some; the assay was immunoSEQ multiplex PCR. The sample consists of roughly 180,000 clones, 65% to 90% of them appearing once. The sequencing sample was made of PBMCs or T cells enriched from blood (not recorded which). The receptors shown here come from a man aged 35 to 55 who had recovered from COVID-19.

The chain recombines TRBV18 with TRBJ2-5; possible D gene TRBD1, 6 bases. Germline V gene data show CDR1 as KGHSH and CDR2 as LQKENI. V shed 5 bases and J shed 1 base, with 8 bases lying between them. CDR3 length equals 13 residues. The CDR3 DNA reads TGTGCCAGCTCAGGGGGCCGCCAAGAGACCCAGTACTTC. The encoded protein is CASSGGRQETQYF.

The rearrangement uses TRBV6-5 and TRBJ1-2, with D maybe TRBD1 (6 bases). CDR1 is MNHEY, CDR2 SVGAGI, per germline. V gave up 0 bases and J gave up 6 bases, with 17 bases separating them. The CDR3 is 16 residues long. The DNA for the CDR3 is TGTGCCAGCAGTTACTCCCGGGACACCGGTATGCATGGCTACACCTTC. Protein product: CASSYSRDTGMHGYTF.

The chain combines TRBV21-1 with TRBJ1-1; TRBD1 was called by the table and not checked on the DNA. TRBV21-1 is described as a pseudogene. This CDR3 is 17 amino acids long. CDR3 DNA sequence: TGTGCCAGCAGCAAGTGGTCTCCAGGGAAGCTGAACACTGAAGCTTTCTTT. Protein: CASSKWSPGKLNTEAFF.

The rearrangement uses TRBV27 and TRBJ2-1; D call uncertain. Germline CDR1 reads MNHEY; CDR2 reads SMNVEV (reference sequence). V gave up 4 bases and J gave up 3 bases, with 13 bases separating them. The CDR3 covers 15 residues. In DNA form, the CDR3 reads TGTGCCAGCAGTTCAGTTGTAATGGTCTACAATGAGCAGTTCTTC. Residues: CASSSVVMVYNEQFF.

V is TRBV9 and J is TRBJ1-4, with 9 bases matching TRBD1. The V gene's germline CDR1 is SGDLS and CDR2 YYNGEE. V shed 0 bases, J shed 7 bases, and the junction held 7 bases outside the gene matches. This CDR3 contains 16 residues. Written as DNA, the CDR3 is TGTGCCAGCAGCGTAGTCGGGACAGGGCCGAGTGAAAAACTGTTTTTT. It encodes CASSVVGTGPSEKLFF. The full variable domain, rest sourced from reference TRBV9 and TRBJ1-4, is DSGVTQTPKHLITATGQRVTLRCSPRSGDLSVYWYQQSLDQGLQFLIQYYNGEERAKGNILERFSAQQFPDLHSELNLSSLELGDSALYFCASSVVGTGPSEKLFFGSGTQLSVL.

The genes are TRBV28 and TRBJ2-5; 9 bases agree with TRBD1. The CDR3 contains 15 residues. Germline V gene sequence: CDR1 MDHEN, CDR2 SYDVKM. V dropped 9 bases and J dropped 2; count of bases not matched to a gene: 10. CDR3 residues: CASSRMGTGQETQYF. CDR3 nucleotide sequence: TGTGCCAGTTCCCGTATGGGGACAGGGCAAGAGACCCAGTACTTC.

This sequence joins TRBV11-2 and TRBJ2-1; 9 nucleotides align to TRBD2. Germline CDR1 is SGHAT and CDR2 is FQNNGV. V lost 1 base and J lost 7; bases outside the gene matches: 8. The CDR3 contains 16 residues. CDR3 loop: CASSLVPAGGRNEQFF. In DNA, the CDR3 is TGTGCCAGCAGCTTAGTCCCAGCGGGAGGAAGGAATGAGCAGTTCTTC.

The CDR3 sequence is CASSVAEYGYTF. The CDR3 DNA is TGTGCCAGCAGCGTAGCCGAGTATGGCTACACCTTC. The J gene is TRBJ1-2, the V gene TRBV9; no clear D gene. In germline, CDR1 is SGDLS, CDR2 YYNGEE. The V gene lost 0 bases and the J gene lost 5 bases, with 5 bases spanning the gap. This CDR3 is built from 12 residues.

The V and J genes are TRBV27 and TRBJ2-1, with a possible D match to TRBD2 (6 bases). The germline V and J ends were trimmed by 1 base and 5 bases, with 15 bases remaining between them. The CDR3 consists of 16 residues. Germline CDR1 MNHEY, CDR2 SMNVEV (reference sequence). CDR3 sequence reads: CASSLLLGPSDNEQFF. CDR3 coding DNA: TGTGCCAGCAGTTTATTATTGGGGCCTAGCGACAATGAGCAGTTCTTC.

This chain connects TRBV6-2 or TRBV6-3 to TRBJ2-7; the match to TRBD1 covers 9 bases. CDR1 and CDR2 (germline): MNHEY, SVGEGT. The CDR3 covers 15 residues. The junction had 9 bases not matched to a gene; V was cut back by 5 bases and J by 4 bases. The CDR3 protein is CASSDPGQGKYEQYF. The CDR3 coding sequence is TGTGCCAGCAGTGATCCGGGACAGGGAAAGTACGAGCAGTACTTC.

This clone was detected only once. CDR3 sequence (DNA): TGTGCCACCAGTGATTCCAGGGGCCCCCAGCCCCAGCATTTT. This encodes CATSDSRGPQPQHF. The V and J genes are TRBV24-1 and TRBJ1-5; D perhaps matches TRBD1 (6 bases). CDR3 length equals 14 residues. Germline loops: CDR1 KGHDR, CDR2 SFDVKD. The V gene lost 2 bases and the J gene lost 7 bases, with 11 bases spanning the gap.

The chain couples TRBV7-9 to TRBJ2-3; tentative D call: TRBD1 (6 bases). Germline-derived CDR1 and CDR2 are SEHNR and FQNEAQ (reference sequence). This CDR3 contains 15 residues. The ends were cut back, 5 bases at V and 5 bases at J, with 17 bases in the middle. CDR3 sequence reads: CASSLTPGELDTQYF. The CDR3 DNA reads as TGTGCCAGCAGCCTTACACCAGGGGAATTAGATACGCAGTATTTT.

The chain joins TRBV7-2 to TRBJ1-1; D not certain. CDR1 is SGHTA and CDR2 is FQGNSA in the germline V gene. CDR3 length: 14 residues. The V end lost 2 bases, the J end lost 4 bases, and 11 bases lay between the germline ends. The CDR3 bases are TGTGCCAGCAGCTTATCGTGGGCCAGCACTGAAGCTTTCTTT. It codes for CASSLSWASTEAFF.

This sequence joins TRBV15 and TRBJ1-4; the match to TRBD1 covers 9 bases. V lost 5 bases, J lost 4 bases, and 5 bases stayed unmatched. The CDR3 is 15 amino acids. Germline CDR1 reads LNHNV; CDR2 reads YYDKDF (reference sequence). CDR3 bases: TGTGCCACCAGCCGCACGGACAGGGGTAATGAAAAACTGTTTTTT. It specifies CATSRTDRGNEKLFF.

In this sample, this clone turned up once. The chain uses TRBV4-3 and TRBJ1-2, with 8 bases fitting TRBD1. From germline, CDR1 is LGHNA and CDR2 YSLEER. V was clipped by 3 bases and J by 0 bases; unmatched bases: 6. This CDR3 spans 16 amino acids. Written as DNA, the CDR3 is TGCGCCAGCAGCCACGGGACAGGTTTGACTAACTATGGCTACACCTTC. Its translation is CASSHGTGLTNYGYTF.

This clone was picked up one time. J is TRBJ1-2 and V is TRBV3-1 (or the pseudogene TRBV3-2), with D perhaps matching TRBD1 (5 bases). The CDR3 covers 16 residues. V was cut by 0 bases and J by 9 bases, with 20 bases left in between. CDR1 and CDR2 from the germline V gene are LGHDT and YNNKEL (reference sequence). The CDR3 spells CASSQEFGGDVGRYTF. CDR3 sequence (DNA): TGTGCCAGCAGCCAAGAATTCGGGGGGGACGTCGGTCGCTACACCTTC.

This clone was counted a single time. The genes are TRBV7-6 and TRBJ1-1; D might be TRBD1 (5 bases). This CDR3 region has 15 residues. Deletions cut 1 base from V and 2 bases from J, with 11 bases between. CDR1 and CDR2 (germline): SGHVS, FNYEAQ. The CDR3 coding sequence is TGTGCCAGCAGCTTAGTAGGGGCTGGTAACACTGAAGCTTTCTTT. Protein product: CASSLVGAGNTEAFF.

The chain uses TRBV12-3 or TRBV12-4 and TRBJ2-1; unclear D gene. The CDR3 totals 11 residues. The ends were cut back, 4 bases at V and 4 bases at J, with 2 bases in the middle. Written as DNA, the CDR3 is TGTGCCAGCAGTTCATACAATGAGCAGTTCTTC. Translating gives CASSSYNEQFF.

A single count supports this clone. A read error may account for a junction end that differs from germline. The chain couples TRBV4-3 to TRBJ2-2; D not certain. Germline assignment: CDR1 LGHNA and CDR2 YSLEER. The CDR3 runs 14 residues. The CDR3 protein is CASSQGLLTEELFF. In DNA form, the CDR3 reads TGCGCCAGCAGCCAAGGCTTACTCACCGAGGAGCTGTTTTTT.

Only one count was recorded for this clone. This rearrangement joins TRBV19 to TRBJ2-2; possibly TRBD2 for D (6 bases). CDR3 length: 14 amino acids. V was clipped by 3 bases and J by 4 bases, with 9 bases between them. The germline V gene has CDR1 LNHDA and CDR2 SQIVND (reference sequence). As DNA, the CDR3 is TGTGCCAGTAGTATCGGGACTCTCACCGGGGAGCTGTTTTTT. This gives the protein CASSIGTLTGELFF.

The rearrangement joins TRBV11-1 to TRBJ2-2; tentative D call: TRBD2 (6 bases). This CDR3 is built from 15 residues. The germline gives CDR1 SGHAT, CDR2 FQDESV (reference sequence). Trimming pared 5 bases from V and 3 bases from J, leaving 13 bases between. Written as DNA, the CDR3 is TGTGCCAGCAGCCCTCAGCGGGCTGACACCGGGGAGCTGTTTTTT. Translation gives CASSPQRADTGELFF.

V usage is TRBV6-6 and J usage is TRBJ2-7; no clear D. Germline V gives CDR1 MNHNY, CDR2 SVGAGI (reference sequence). The length of the CDR3 is 13 residues. The V end lost 4 bases, the J end lost 2 bases, and 9 bases lay between the germline ends. Here the CDR3 reads CASSSTTAYEQYV. The CDR3 region has the DNA TGTGCCAGCAGTTCTACGACTGCCTACGAGCAGTACGTC.

In this sample, this clone turned up once. CDR3 in DNA: TGTGCCAGCAGCTTAGTTGCGGGCCTCTCAGTCTACCCTGAGCAGTTCTTC. Residues: CASSLVAGLSVYPEQFF. The V gene is TRBV7-2, the J gene TRBJ2-1; tentative D call: TRBD2 (5 bases). V lost 1 base and J 9 bases, leaving 22 bases between the germline ends. The CDR3 has 17 residues. Germline CDR1 and CDR2: SGHTA and FQGNSA.

V and J are TRBV15 and TRBJ2-1; weak D call: TRBD1 (6 bases). Germline lookup yields CDR1 LNHNV and CDR2 YYDKDF (reference sequence). Trimming took 0 bases from V and 2 from J, leaving 11 bases between them. The CDR3 runs to 16 residues. For the CDR3, the DNA is TGTGCCACCAGCAGAGATACAGGGTTCACCTACAATGAGCAGTTCTTC. The encoded protein is CATSRDTGFTYNEQFF. Full variable domain (rest looked up from reference TRBV15 and TRBJ2-1): DAMVIQNPRYQVTQFGKPVTLSCSQTLNHNVMYWYQQKSSQAPKLLFHYYDKDFNNEADTPDNFQSRRPNTSFCFLDIRSPGLGDTAMYLCATSRDTGFTYNEQFFGPGTRLTVL.

The gene calls are TRBV7-9 and TRBJ2-7, with 11 bases fitting TRBD2. Per germline, CDR1 SEHNR and CDR2 FQNEAQ (reference sequence). V dropped 0 bases and J dropped 3; count of bases not matched to a gene: 10. The length of the CDR3 is 18 residues. CDR3 sequence (DNA): TGTGCCAGCAGCTTAGCGCCCCGACTAGCGGGAACTAACTACGAGCAGTACGTC. Translated, it gives CASSLAPRLAGTNYEQYV.